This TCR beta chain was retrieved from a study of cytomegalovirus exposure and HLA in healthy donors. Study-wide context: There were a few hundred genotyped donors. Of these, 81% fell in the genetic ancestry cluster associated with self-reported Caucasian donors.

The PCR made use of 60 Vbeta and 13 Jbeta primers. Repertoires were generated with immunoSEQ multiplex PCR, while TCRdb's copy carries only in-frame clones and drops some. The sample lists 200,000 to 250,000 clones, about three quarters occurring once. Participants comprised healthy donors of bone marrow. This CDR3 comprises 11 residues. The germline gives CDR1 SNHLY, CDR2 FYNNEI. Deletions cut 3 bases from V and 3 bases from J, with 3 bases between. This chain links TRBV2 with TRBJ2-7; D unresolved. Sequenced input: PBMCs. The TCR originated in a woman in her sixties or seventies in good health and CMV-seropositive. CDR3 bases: TGTGCCAGCAGTGACCACTACGAGCAGTACTTC. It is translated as CASSDHYEQYF.